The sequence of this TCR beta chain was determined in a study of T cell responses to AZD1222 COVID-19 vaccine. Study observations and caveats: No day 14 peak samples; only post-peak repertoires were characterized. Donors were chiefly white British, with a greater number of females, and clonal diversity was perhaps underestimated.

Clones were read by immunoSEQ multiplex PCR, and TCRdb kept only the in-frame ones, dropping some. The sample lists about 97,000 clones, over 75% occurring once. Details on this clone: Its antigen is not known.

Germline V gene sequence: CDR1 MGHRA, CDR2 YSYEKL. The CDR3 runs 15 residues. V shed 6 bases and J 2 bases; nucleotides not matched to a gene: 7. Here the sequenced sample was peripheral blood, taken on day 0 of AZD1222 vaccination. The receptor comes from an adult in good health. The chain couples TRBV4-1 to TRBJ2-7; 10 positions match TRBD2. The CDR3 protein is CASSALAGAAYEQYF. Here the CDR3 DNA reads TGCGCCAGCAGTGCGCTAGCGGGGGCGGCCTACGAGCAGTACTTC.